These 24 T cell receptor beta chains originate from one sample sequenced in a study of CD8+ T cells in alopecia areata. TCR sequencing used cDNA made by reverse transcription of extracted RNA. Method: immunoSEQ multiplex PCR; TCRdb's copy keeps in-frame clones and lacks some. The table lists hundreds of thousands of clones, more than 45% of them singletons. The material was CD4+ T cells sorted from blood, obtained at week 0. These receptors all stem from a human donor with alopecia areata.

This chain links TRBV11-2 with TRBJ1-2; TRBD1 is a possible D gene (6 bases). The germline V gene has CDR1 SGHAT and CDR2 FQNNGV. The CDR3 is 13 residues long. V was pared by 4 bases and J by 4 bases, with 10 bases between. The CDR3 DNA is TGTGCCAGCAGCTATCAGGGGAGCTATGGCTACACCTTC. Protein product: CASSYQGSYGYTF.

The rearrangement uses TRBV30 and TRBJ1-4; D ambiguous. CDR3 length equals 14 residues. V lost 0 bases and J lost 5, with 10 bases in between. Germline values: CDR1 GTSNPN, CDR2 SVGIG (reference sequence). CDR3 DNA: TGTGCCTGGAGTGTACTAGGTGCGAATGAAAAACTGTTTTTT. Its protein product is CAWSVLGANEKLFF.

V gene TRBV7-2 combines with J gene TRBJ2-1; D is possibly TRBD1 (5 bases). The germline V gene has CDR1 SGHTA and CDR2 FQGNSA. V was cut by 4 bases and J by 8 bases, with 21 bases left in between. The CDR3 runs 16 residues. CDR3 residues: CASSSIPRTRGDEQFF. In DNA form, the CDR3 reads TGTGCCAGCAGCTCAATACCCCGGACAAGGGGCGATGAGCAGTTCTTC.

V and J are TRBV20-1 and TRBJ2-3; no firm D call. The CDR3 extends over 11 amino acids. V was shortened by 3 bases and J by 3 bases, with 4 bases between the two germline ends. Germline V gives CDR1 DFQATT, CDR2 SNEGSKA (reference sequence). The CDR3 nucleotides read TGCAGTGCTAGCGTGACAGATACGCAGTATTTT. This encodes CSASVTDTQYF.

The V and J genes are TRBV5-6 and TRBJ2-5; weak D call: TRBD2 (5 bases). CDR3 size: 12 residues. The V gene lost 6 bases and the J gene lost 14 bases, with 20 bases spanning the gap. CDR1 is SGHDT, CDR2 YYEEEE, per germline. The CDR3 loop is CASITTNGNTYF. CDR3 sequence (DNA): TGTGCCAGCATAACCACTAACGGGAACACATACTTC.

The V call is TRBV5-4, the J call TRBJ1-2, with D possibly matching TRBD1 (5 bases). Trimming left V 0 bases short and J 1 base short, with 10 bases between. The V gene's germline CDR1 is SGHNT and CDR2 YYREEE (reference sequence). The CDR3 consists of 15 residues. The CDR3 bases are TGTGCCAGCAGCTTGGCCCCAGGGCGTAACTATGGCTACACCTTC. As protein: CASSLAPGRNYGYTF.

J is TRBJ2-5 and V is TRBV11-2; 8 nucleotides align to TRBD2. CDR1 SGHAT and CDR2 FQNNGV come from the germline V gene. This CDR3 is 17 amino acids long. V gave up 5 bases and J gave up 1 base; unmatched junction bases: 12. For the CDR3, the DNA is TGTGCCAGCAGCCCCTCTACGGGGGGGCTCCCCCAAGAGACCCAGTACTTC. Protein product: CASSPSTGGLPQETQYF.

The chain links TRBV9 to TRBJ2-7, with 7 bases that match TRBD2. Germline V lookup: CDR1 SGDLS, CDR2 YYNGEE. The CDR3 sequence is 14 residues long. The ends lost 2 bases at V and 2 bases at J; junction bases unmatched: 4. The CDR3 nucleotides are TGTGCCAGCAGCGTTTCTAGCGGACCCTACGAGCAGTACTTC. Translated: CASSVSSGPYEQYF.

This clone appeared a few times. The rearrangement uses TRBV20-1 and TRBJ2-7; no firm D call. This CDR3 has 11 amino acids. Germline CDR1 and CDR2: DFQATT and SNEGSKA (reference sequence). Trimming stripped 2 bases from V and 3 bases from J, with 5 bases between. The CDR3 loop is CSARKSYEQYF. The CDR3 nucleotides are TGCAGTGCTAGAAAAAGCTACGAGCAGTACTTC.

J is TRBJ1-1 and V is TRBV5-4; no clear D. The germline gives CDR1 SGHNT, CDR2 YYREEE (reference sequence). This CDR3 is built from 14 residues. V lost 0 bases and J lost 0, with 6 bases in between. The CDR3 nucleotides are TGTGCCAGCAGCTTGGAACAGCTGAACACTGAAGCTTTCTTT. It encodes CASSLEQLNTEAFF. Full variable domain (outside the CDR3, taken from reference TRBV5-4 and TRBJ1-1): ETGVTQSPTHLIKTRGQQVTLRCSSQSGHNTVSWYQQALGQGPQFIFQYYREEENGRGNFPPRFSGLQFPNYSSELNVNALELDDSALYLCASSLEQLNTEAFFGQGTRLTVV.

This chain uses TRBV18 with TRBJ1-4; D is uncertain. The V end was cut by 0 bases, the J end by 4 bases, with 12 bases between. This CDR3 region has 16 residues. CDR1 and CDR2 from the germline V gene are KGHSH and LQKENI. The CDR3 sequence is CASSPPAQTINEKLFF. The CDR3 DNA is TGTGCCAGCTCACCACCGGCCCAGACGATTAATGAAAAACTGTTTTTT.

This rearrangement joins TRBV4-2 to TRBJ2-7, with TRBD1 matching 9 bases. Germline V gene data show CDR1 as LGHNA and CDR2 as YNFKEQ. CDR3 length: 16 amino acids. With 6 bases clipped from V and 3 bases from J, the junction kept 12 bases outside the gene matches. The CDR3 here is CASSPSAGQGYYEQYF. The CDR3 DNA sequence: TGTGCCAGCAGTCCAAGCGCCGGACAGGGGTACTACGAGCAGTACTTC.

The V call is TRBV29-1, the J call TRBJ1-5; tentative D call: TRBD1 (6 bases). Germline V lookup: CDR1 SQVTM, CDR2 ANQGSEA. The CDR3 contains 13 residues. Trimming shortened V by 4 bases and J by 7 bases, and 14 bases separated the two germline ends. This chain's CDR3 is CSVGGAEGQPQHF. The DNA of the CDR3 is TGCAGCGTTGGGGGGGCCGAGGGACAGCCCCAGCATTTT.

The gene calls are TRBV7-9 and TRBJ1-2, with D perhaps matching TRBD1 (5 bases). The V end was cut by 1 base, the J end by 10 bases, with 13 bases between. Per the germline V gene, CDR1 is SEHNR and CDR2 is FQNEAQ (reference sequence). The CDR3 has 13 amino acids. CDR3 in DNA: TGTGCCAGCAGCTTAGGAGAAAGCAGGGTCTACACCTTC. This gives the protein CASSLGESRVYTF.

Worth noting for this clone: Other DNA variants within this sample encode the same CDR3. The chain couples TRBV30 to TRBJ1-6; no clear D. Deletions cut 0 bases from V and 6 bases from J, with 12 bases between. The CDR3 has 15 residues. CDR1 and CDR2 from the germline V gene are GTSNPN and SVGIG (reference sequence). Here the CDR3 DNA reads TGTGCCTGGAGTGTACAGACCGGGGTTAATTCACCCCTCCACTTT. This sequence encodes CAWSVQTGVNSPLHF. The variable domain in full, with the rest retrieved from reference TRBV30 and TRBJ1-6, is SQTIHQWPATLVQPVGSPLSLECTVEGTSNPNLYWYRQAAGRGLQLLFYSVGIGQISSEVPQNLSASRPQDRQFILSSKKLLLSDSGFYLCAWSVQTGVNSPLHFGNGTRLTVT.

The CDR3 region is CAWMGFITDTQYF. The CDR3 DNA follows: TGTGCCTGGATGGGGTTTATTACAGATACGCAGTATTTT. The rearrangement uses TRBV30 and TRBJ2-3; D not resolved. The CDR3 loop spans 13 amino acids. Germline CDR1 reads GTSNPN; CDR2 reads SVGIG (reference sequence). The V end was cut by 4 bases, the J end by 3 bases, with 11 bases between.

This chain joins TRBV7-9 and TRBJ2-6; 7 bases are a match to TRBD1. The J segment lost 2 bases and the V segment lost 5 bases, leaving 6 bases of the junction unmatched. The CDR3 runs to 16 residues. Looked up from germline, CDR1 is SEHNR and CDR2 is FQNEAQ (reference sequence). Here the CDR3 reads CASSRGDRAGANVLTF. The CDR3 DNA is TGTGCCAGCAGCAGAGGCGACAGGGCTGGGGCCAACGTCCTGACTTTC.

This clone came up a few times. The chain carries TRBV30 and TRBJ1-2; D is possibly TRBD1 (5 bases). This CDR3 contains 13 residues. Trimming stripped 3 bases from V and 2 bases from J, with 10 bases between. Germline lookup yields CDR1 GTSNPN and CDR2 SVGIG (reference sequence). CDR3 DNA sequence: TGTGCCTGGAGCGGACATTTCAACTATGGCTACACCTTC. This sequence encodes CAWSGHFNYGYTF. Full variable domain (missing parts from reference TRBV30 and TRBJ1-2): SQTIHQWPATLVQPVGSPLSLECTVEGTSNPNLYWYRQAAGRGLQLLFYSVGIGQISSEVPQNLSASRPQDRQFILSSKKLLLSDSGFYLCAWSGHFNYGYTFGSGTRLTVV.

This chain uses TRBV6-1 with TRBJ2-5; D tentatively reads TRBD1 or TRBD2 (5 bases each). V gave up 7 bases and J gave up 5 bases, with 17 bases separating them. The CDR3 is made up of 14 amino acids. Germline V lookup: CDR1 MNHNS, CDR2 SASEGT. CDR3 DNA: TGTGCCAGCATTCGGGACCCCCCGGTGGAGACCCAGTACTTC. It is translated as CASIRDPPVETQYF.

V gene TRBV5-1 combines with J gene TRBJ2-3, with D tentatively TRBD1 (5 bases). CDR1 and CDR2 (germline): SGHRS, YFSETQ. V lost 1 base and J lost 0, with 9 bases in between. The CDR3 loop spans 15 amino acids. Written as DNA, the CDR3 is TGCGCCAGCAGCTTGAATGGGGCTAGCACAGATACGCAGTATTTT. Its protein is CASSLNGASTDTQYF.

This chain's CDR3 is CASSSAGGGRYEQYF. The CDR3 region has the DNA TGTGCCAGCAGTTCGGCGGGGGGAGGACGGTACGAGCAGTACTTC. The chain combines TRBV28 with TRBJ2-7; 8 nucleotides agree with TRBD2. CDR3 size: 15 residues. V shed 4 bases, J shed 4 bases, and the junction held 9 bases outside the gene matches. Germline V CDR1 and CDR2: MDHEN, SYDVKM. The full variable domain, in which reference TRBV28 and TRBJ2-7 provide the parts outside the CDR3, is DVKVTQSSRYLVKRTGEKVFLECVQDMDHENMFWYRQDPGLGLRLIYFSYDVKMKEKGDIPEGYSVSREKKERFSLILESASTNQTSMYLCASSSAGGGRYEQYFGPGTRLTVT.

The chain has TRBV7-9 and TRBJ2-1; TRBD2 is a possible D gene (6 bases). Germline values: CDR1 SEHNR, CDR2 FQNEAQ (reference sequence). V was clipped by 5 bases and J by 6 bases, with 20 bases between them. The CDR3 totals 16 residues. The CDR3 is CASSPTAVRRGNEQFF. CDR3 bases: TGTGCCAGCAGCCCAACCGCGGTTAGGCGGGGCAATGAGCAGTTCTTC.

This chain uses TRBV4-1 with TRBJ2-4; a weak D match, TRBD2 (5 bases). The CDR3 totals 18 residues. The V and J ends lost 1 base and 1 base respectively, with 17 bases between them. Per the germline V gene, CDR1 is MGHRA and CDR2 is YSYEKL. The CDR3 nucleotides are TGCGCCAGCAGCCAAGGCGATGCCGGAGGCACGGCCAAAAACATTCAGTACTTC. Translation: CASSQGDAGGTAKNIQYF.

The chain recombines TRBV10-3 with TRBJ1-2, with 8 bases matching TRBD1. CDR1 ENHRY and CDR2 SYGVKD come from the germline V gene. The CDR3 has 13 residues. Trimming took 7 bases from V and 7 from J; bases not matched to a gene: 8. This chain's CDR3 is CAITETGAGGYTF. The CDR3 bases are TGTGCCATCACCGAGACAGGGGCAGGTGGCTACACCTTC.